This is a list of T cell receptor beta chains from one sample in a study of cytomegalovirus exposure and HLA in healthy donors. Only in-frame clones appear in the TCRdb table, and some are missing; sequencing was by immunoSEQ multiplex PCR. The data contain about 150,000 clones, around 78% of them seen just once; the ten biggest clones take up about 12%. The material sequenced was PBMCs. The receptors here all came from a woman between 50 and 59 years old in good health and CMV-seropositive. CDR3s include the opening cysteine and the closing phenylalanine or tryptophan. Each record gives: CDR3 protein, J gene, V gene.

CDR3: CASSQTGTSGGAGGNEQFF; J: TRBJ2-1; V: TRBV7-9
CDR3: CASSPLALGDDFF; J: TRBJ1-1; V: TRBV11-2
CDR3: CASSSSFDRGSGANVLTF; J: TRBJ2-6; V: TRBV7-9
CDR3: CASSLSINAEEKLFF; J: TRBJ1-4; V: TRBV9
CDR3: CASSEQRGVYNEQFF; J: TRBJ2-1; V: TRBV6-1
CDR3: CASSQAGFGQGTDEQYF; J: TRBJ2-7; V: TRBV4-1
CDR3: CASSYSGGREDSPLHF; J: TRBJ1-6; V: TRBV6-5
CDR3: CASSSPYNEQFF; J: TRBJ2-1; V: TRBV28
CDR3: CASSQTLAGSTDTQYF; J: TRBJ2-3; V: TRBV4-1
CDR3: CAISAPGTYNEQFF; J: TRBJ2-1; V: TRBV10-3
CDR3: CASSPRDRVGEQYF; J: TRBJ2-7; V: TRBV11-1
CDR3: CASSMGQAAYEQYF; J: TRBJ2-7; V: TRBV19
CDR3: CASIIPTREESVQYF; J: TRBJ2-7; V: TRBV6-5
CDR3: CASSERQVGRGEQYF; J: TRBJ2-7; V: TRBV2
CDR3: CSSWAGGTDTQYF; J: TRBJ2-3; V: TRBV29-1
CDR3: CASSLGGLGSPLHF; J: TRBJ1-6; V: TRBV27
CDR3: CASSQESLAGDPSTDTQYF; J: TRBJ2-3; V: TRBV4-1
CDR3: CASSYLLAGGPSEQYF; J: TRBJ2-7; V: TRBV6-5
CDR3: CASSKGQHPEKLFF; J: TRBJ1-4; V: TRBV28
CDR3: CASSLDRARGNNEQFF; J: TRBJ2-1; V: TRBV7-8
CDR3: CATWDSLNTEAFF; J: TRBJ1-1; V: TRBV27
CDR3: CASSYSRGVYQETQYF; J: TRBJ2-5; V: TRBV6-6
CDR3: CASSRDRGPSFRYF; J: TRBJ2-3; V: TRBV4-2
CDR3: CASSWGQAFNEKLFF; J: TRBJ1-4; V: TRBV5-1
CDR3: CASRHLGGFYGYTF; J: TRBJ1-2; V: TRBV6-7